These 29 T cell receptor beta chains came from one sample sequenced in a study of shared clonotypes between healthy human individuals. TCRdb keeps only in-frame clones here, not all; method: immunoSEQ multiplex PCR. This sample carries 110,000 or so clones, around two thirds of them seen once, and the ten largest clones take around 24%. Sequenced input: memory CD8+ T cells sorted from blood. Noted subset: CD45RO+ cells pooled with CCR7-negative TemRA cells. These receptors originate from a woman aged 30 to 39 in good health.

Regarding this clone: Sequence at one end of the junction differs from germline and may be a read error. The chain combines TRBV27 with TRBJ2-7; D is perhaps TRBD1 (5 bases). Germline V gene lookup returns CDR1 MNHEY and CDR2 SMNVEV (reference sequence). The CDR3 length is 14 residues. CDR3 amino acids: CASTLRAGHYEQYF. In DNA, the CDR3 is TGTGCCAGCACTTTACGGGCAGGGCACTACGAGCAGTACTTC.

This chain joins TRBV18 and TRBJ1-1; D is ambiguous. V was shortened by 5 bases and J by 1 base, with 8 bases between the two germline ends. The CDR3 length is 13 residues. Germline V gene lookup returns CDR1 KGHSH and CDR2 LQKENI. The CDR3 nucleotides are TGTGCCAGCTCAAAAGATCCGAACACTGAAGCTTTCTTT. Its protein product is CASSKDPNTEAFF.

CDR3 sequence (DNA): TGTGCCAGCAGTAACCAGGCGGACACTGAAGCTTTCTTT. Translated, it gives CASSNQADTEAFF. The chain joins TRBV7-2 to TRBJ1-1; D remains unclear. Trimming cost V 6 bases and J 3 bases, with 11 bases left between them. Germline-derived CDR1 and CDR2 are SGHTA and FQGNSA. The CDR3 has 13 amino acids.

The V gene is TRBV5-5, the J gene TRBJ2-2, with 12 bases matching TRBD1. This CDR3 is built from 18 residues. V was pared by 5 bases and J by 7 bases, with 15 bases of the junction left unmatched. The germline V gene encodes CDR1 SGHKS and CDR2 YYEKEE (reference sequence). DNA of the CDR3: TGTGCCAGCAGTCCCCTGTCTCCGGGACAGGGGGCCGGCGGGGAGCTGTTTTTT. Its protein product is CASSPLSPGQGAGGELFF. The complete variable domain, with remaining parts taken from reference TRBV5-5 and TRBJ2-2, reads DAGVTQSPTHLIKTRGQQVTLRCSPISGHKSVSWYQQVLGQGPQFIFQYYEKEERGRGNFPDRFSARQFPNYSSELNVNALLLGDSALYLCASSPLSPGQGAGGELFFGEGSRLTVL.

This clone showed up just once. The chain is built from TRBV6-1 and TRBJ2-1; no firm D call. This CDR3 contains 16 residues. Trimming left V 1 base short and J 0 bases short, with 10 bases between. Germline loops: CDR1 MNHNS, CDR2 SASEGT. The CDR3 nucleotides read TGTGCCAGCAGTGAAGTACCGGGTCTCTCCTACAATGAGCAGTTCTTC. Translation: CASSEVPGLSYNEQFF.

The chain couples TRBV6-1 to TRBJ2-2; no firm D call. Trimming removed 2 bases at V and 5 bases at J, with 21 bases between. CDR3 length equals 18 residues. CDR1 is MNHNS and CDR2 is SASEGT in the germline V gene. Here the CDR3 DNA reads TGTGCCAGCAGTGAACCTTCCGTCTTCTCCGAATCTACCGGGGAGCTGTTTTTT. It is translated as CASSEPSVFSESTGELFF.

The chain joins TRBV5-1 to TRBJ2-5; D is perhaps TRBD1 or TRBD2 (6 bases each). V shed 3 bases and J shed 4 bases, with 16 bases lying between them. Germline CDR1 is SGHRS and CDR2 is YFSETQ. The CDR3 has 15 amino acids. The CDR3 loop is CASSSTTGRGETQYF. In nucleotides, the CDR3 is TGCGCCAGCAGCTCGACAACAGGGCGGGGAGAGACCCAGTACTTC.

This chain links TRBV19 with TRBJ1-5; possibly TRBD1 for D (5 bases). Trimming removed 5 bases from V and 3 bases from J, with 8 bases in between. Germline loops: CDR1 LNHDA, CDR2 SQIVND (reference sequence). The CDR3 contains 13 residues. CDR3 nucleotide sequence: TGTGCCAGTAGTCGGACATTCAATCAGCCCCAGCATTTT. Amino acids: CASSRTFNQPQHF.

This clone was seen many times. CDR3 nucleotides: TGTGCCAGCAGCCAAGTATCGAACACTGAAGCTTTCTTT. Translated: CASSQVSNTEAFF. The chain combines TRBV4-2 with TRBJ1-1, with D hard to call. Trimming removed 1 base from V and 1 base from J, with 4 bases in between. The CDR3 is made up of 13 amino acids. Germline CDR1 is LGHNA and CDR2 is YNFKEQ.

About this clone: Other DNA sequences in this specimen translate into the identical CDR3. The chain links TRBV6-4 to TRBJ2-3; weak D call: TRBD1 (5 bases). CDR1 and CDR2 from the germline V gene are MRHNA and SNTAGT. The CDR3 spans 15 residues. V lost 3 bases to trimming and J lost 0 bases, with 10 bases between them. CDR3 sequence (DNA): TGTGCCAGCAGTGAGGGGCAGGGTAGCACAGATACGCAGTATTTT. Protein: CASSEGQGSTDTQYF.

The rearrangement uses TRBV5-6 and TRBJ1-2; TRBD1 is a possible D gene (5 bases). Germline CDR1 and CDR2: SGHDT and YYEEEE. The CDR3 runs to 13 residues. Between the trimmed V and J ends, which lost 4 bases and 5 bases, there was a span of 12 bases. CDR3 loop: CASSQGVPYGYTF. CDR3 bases: TGTGCCAGCAGCCAGGGCGTTCCGTATGGCTACACCTTC.

The chain has TRBV28 and TRBJ1-1; TRBD1 might be the D (6 bases). Trimming cost V 5 bases and J 8 bases, with 15 bases left between them. Germline V lookup: CDR1 MDHEN, CDR2 SYDVKM. CDR3 length: 13 amino acids. This chain's CDR3 is CASSRSVQGEAFF. In DNA form, the CDR3 reads TGTGCCAGCAGTCGGAGTGTTCAGGGGGAAGCTTTCTTT. The entire variable domain, with the rest obtained from reference TRBV28 and TRBJ1-1, is as follows: DVKVTQSSRYLVKRTGEKVFLECVQDMDHENMFWYRQDPGLGLRLIYFSYDVKMKEKGDIPEGYSVSREKKERFSLILESASTNQTSMYLCASSRSVQGEAFFGQGTRLTVV.

This clone was counted a few times. This chain links TRBV25-1 with TRBJ2-5; 9 bases fit TRBD2. The J segment lost 3 bases and the V segment lost 6 bases, leaving 2 bases of the junction unmatched. Germline assignment: CDR1 MGHDK and CDR2 SYGVNS. The length of the CDR3 is 13 residues. The CDR3 coding sequence is TGTGCCAGCAGATCTAGCGGGAAAGAGACCCAGTACTTC. Residues: CASRSSGKETQYF.

This clone has more than one count but fewer than ten. The chain carries TRBV5-6 and TRBJ2-7; 13 bases agree with TRBD2. CDR1 and CDR2 (germline): SGHDT, YYEEEE. The CDR3 is 16 amino acids. V gave up 2 bases and J gave up 6 bases; unmatched junction bases: 8. The CDR3 nucleotides read TGTGCCAGCAGCTTTACCGGGACTAGCGGGACCTCCGAGCAGTACTTC. Its translation is CASSFTGTSGTSEQYF.

By sample fraction, this clone is medium-sized. The J gene is TRBJ1-2, the V gene TRBV28; TRBD1 is a possible D gene (6 bases). V lost 8 bases and J lost 5, with 15 bases in between. The CDR3 has 13 amino acids. Germline CDR1 and CDR2: MDHEN and SYDVKM. The CDR3 DNA is TGTGCCAGCTGCCCTCGGGGACATTATGGCTACACCTTC. It encodes CASCPRGHYGYTF.

This chain uses TRBV13 with TRBJ2-7; D possibly matches TRBD1 or TRBD2 (5 bases each). Germline V CDR1 and CDR2: PRHDT, FYEKMQ (reference sequence). This CDR3 has 15 amino acids. V shed 8 bases and J shed 3 bases, with 20 bases lying between them. CDR3 nucleotides: TGTGCCAGCGGCGACGGGGTCAGGGCGCTCTACGAGCAGTACTTC. This translates into CASGDGVRALYEQYF.

The chain recombines TRBV10-3 with TRBJ2-1; 9 positions agree with TRBD1. Germline V gene sequence: CDR1 ENHRY, CDR2 SYGVKD. Losses at the gene ends were 11 bases for V and 5 bases for J; bases not matched to a gene: 7. The CDR3 is made up of 13 amino acids. CDR3 coding DNA: TGTGCCGTCAACCGGGACAGGGACAATGAGCAGTTCTTC. It specifies CAVNRDRDNEQFF.

This chain connects TRBV7-9 to TRBJ1-4; 9 nucleotides agree with TRBD1. This CDR3 has 17 amino acids. Germline loops: CDR1 SEHNR, CDR2 FQNEAQ (reference sequence). Germline trimming cut 5 bases from V and 5 bases from J; bases unmatched to any gene: 12. CDR3 nucleotides: TGTGCCAGCAGCCTAGAAGGACAGGGGTTCCGAAATGAAAAACTGTTTTTT. Translated: CASSLEGQGFRNEKLFF.

This sequence joins TRBV28 and TRBJ2-5; D ambiguous. This CDR3 spans 16 amino acids. V lost 6 bases and J 2 bases, leaving 19 bases between the germline ends. The germline V gene encodes CDR1 MDHEN and CDR2 SYDVKM. DNA of the CDR3: TGTGCCAGCAGCCCCGTGATGCTGAGCCATCAAGAGACCCAGTACTTC. Protein product: CASSPVMLSHQETQYF.

The chain is built from TRBV6-6 and TRBJ1-1; D is ambiguous. This CDR3 has 12 residues. V dropped 5 bases and J dropped 3 bases, with 7 bases sitting between them. The germline V gene encodes CDR1 MNHNY and CDR2 SVGAGI (reference sequence). CDR3 in amino acids: CASSRSHTEAFF. CDR3 DNA sequence: TGTGCCAGCAGTCGAAGCCACACTGAAGCTTTCTTT.

The chain recombines TRBV10-1 with TRBJ2-1, with TRBD2 identical over 14 bases. The CDR3 contains 13 residues. V gave up 9 bases and J gave up 6 bases; unmatched junction bases: 1. CDR1 and CDR2 from the germline V gene are WNHNN and SYGVQD (reference sequence). The CDR3 coding sequence is TGCGCCAGGACTAGCGGGAGGGCCAATGAGCAGTTCTTC. Translated: CARTSGRANEQFF.

V and J are TRBV25-1 and TRBJ2-3; D possibly matches TRBD1 or TRBD2 (5 bases each). The V gene's germline CDR1 is MGHDK and CDR2 SYGVNS. Trimming left V 4 bases short and J 6 bases short, with 20 bases between. The CDR3 totals 16 residues. This CDR3 is CASSGAPGQPWDTQYF. The DNA of the CDR3 is TGTGCCAGCAGTGGTGCCCCGGGGCAGCCGTGGGATACGCAGTATTTT.

The gene calls are TRBV25-1 and TRBJ2-7; D possibly uses TRBD1 or TRBD2 (5 bases each). Germline V gene data show CDR1 as MGHDK and CDR2 as SYGVNS. The CDR3 runs 14 residues. Trimming took off 4 bases at V and 3 bases at J, with 13 bases between the two ends. Here the CDR3 DNA reads TGTGCCAGCAGTGGGTCGGGACGGGGCTACGAGCAGTACTTC. Encoded protein: CASSGSGRGYEQYF.

The J gene is TRBJ2-5, the V gene TRBV11-2; TRBD1 might be the D (5 bases). The germline V gene encodes CDR1 SGHAT and CDR2 FQNNGV. The CDR3 spans 13 residues. V shed 6 bases and J shed 5 bases, with 13 bases lying between them. The CDR3 DNA follows: TGTGCCAGCAGGCTCCAGGGTGAGGAGACCCAGTACTTC. Translation: CASRLQGEETQYF.

The rearrangement joins TRBV2 to TRBJ2-3; D is uncertain. The CDR3 covers 15 residues. Germline V gene lookup returns CDR1 SNHLY and CDR2 FYNNEI. V was clipped by 1 base and J by 2 bases, with 10 bases between them. The CDR3 loop is CASSEVSEDTDTQYF. The DNA of the CDR3 is TGTGCCAGCAGTGAAGTGAGCGAGGACACAGATACGCAGTATTTT.

This clone occurred once. CDR3 sequence reads: CASSVGLAGFYEQYF. In nucleotides, the CDR3 is TGTGCCAGCAGCGTGGGACTAGCGGGTTTTTACGAGCAGTACTTC. The chain recombines TRBV9 with TRBJ2-7, with 12 nucleotides matching TRBD2. The germline CDR1 and CDR2 sequences are SGDLS and YYNGEE. Germline trimming cut 2 bases from V and 4 bases from J; bases unmatched to any gene: 4. The CDR3 runs to 15 residues.

This sequence joins TRBV28 and TRBJ1-2, with 9 bases identical to TRBD1. The CDR3 runs to 16 residues. Germline loops: CDR1 MDHEN, CDR2 SYDVKM. Losses at the gene ends were 1 base for V and 2 bases for J; bases not matched to a gene: 5. The CDR3 protein is CASSLLGTGNNYGYTF. CDR3 DNA sequence: TGTGCCAGCAGTTTATTGGGGACAGGGAACAACTATGGCTACACCTTC.

This chain joins TRBV7-9 and TRBJ2-1, with D unclear. Germline V gene sequence: CDR1 SEHNR, CDR2 FQNEAQ (reference sequence). Trimming cost V 1 base and J 6 bases, with 4 bases left between them. This CDR3 region has 12 residues. CDR3 in DNA: TGTGCCAGCAGCTTAGAGGGCAATGAGCAGTTCTTC. This sequence encodes CASSLEGNEQFF.

The chain carries TRBV13 and TRBJ1-1; D gene ambiguous. The length of the CDR3 is 13 residues. Trimming removed 3 bases at V and 6 bases at J, with 11 bases between. Germline CDR1 is PRHDT and CDR2 is FYEKMQ (reference sequence). CDR3 DNA sequence: TGTGCCAGCAGCTTGAACAGTCTCGCTGAAGCTTTCTTT. This gives the protein CASSLNSLAEAFF.